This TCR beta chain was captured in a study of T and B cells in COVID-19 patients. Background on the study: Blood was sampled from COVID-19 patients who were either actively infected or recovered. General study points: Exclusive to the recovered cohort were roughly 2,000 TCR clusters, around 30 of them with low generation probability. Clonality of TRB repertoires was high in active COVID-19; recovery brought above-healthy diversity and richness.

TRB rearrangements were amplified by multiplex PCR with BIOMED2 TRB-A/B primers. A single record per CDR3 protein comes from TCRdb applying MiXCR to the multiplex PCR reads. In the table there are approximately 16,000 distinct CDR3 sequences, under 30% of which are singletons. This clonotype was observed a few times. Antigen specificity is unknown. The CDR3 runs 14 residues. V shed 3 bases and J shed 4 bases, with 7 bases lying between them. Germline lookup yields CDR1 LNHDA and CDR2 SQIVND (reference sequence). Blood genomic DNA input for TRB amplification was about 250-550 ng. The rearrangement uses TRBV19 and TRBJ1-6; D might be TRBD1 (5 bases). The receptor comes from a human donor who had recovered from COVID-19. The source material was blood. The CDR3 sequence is CASSIGTYNSPLHF. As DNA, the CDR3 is TGTGCCAGTAGTATTGGGACGTATAATTCACCCCTCCACTTT.